This T cell receptor (beta chain) was sequenced for a study of cytomegalovirus exposure and HLA in healthy donors. General study points: Sequencing likely produced, as an artifact, a cluster of highly shared sequence variants. Researchers reported from a later analysis that most CMV-associated TCR beta chains appeared HLA-restricted.

A multiplex PCR was run with 60 Vbeta primers and 13 Jbeta primers. The authors' processing: Unique TCR beta chains numbered approximately 80 million in a later analysis, with around 10 million shared. Profiling relied on immunoSEQ multiplex PCR, and the TCRdb table lists in-frame clones only, not all of them. V and J calls plus clone size are reproduced from that table; the DNA served to infer D and trimming. The sample yields over 130,000 clones, approximately 67% seen once. Concerning this clone: Its specificity is not known.

Trimming at V came to 3 bases and at J to 4 bases, leaving 3 bases not matched to a gene. This CDR3 spans 15 amino acids. Germline values: CDR1 MDHEN, CDR2 SYDVKM. The TCR sequence derives from a woman between 55 and 75 years old in good health and CMV-seronegative. The sample was PBMCs. This chain connects TRBV28 to TRBJ2-3, with TRBD2 matching over 11 bases. As DNA, the CDR3 is TGTGCCAGCAGTTTCTTAGCGGGAGGGCCAGATACGCAGTATTTT. Protein product: CASSFLAGGPDTQYF.